This T cell receptor beta chain originates from a study of T-cell reconstitution after alpha-beta-depleted transplantation in children. During its preparation, the TCRbeta library received unique molecular identifiers. TCRdb re-derived calls from the PCR reads in MiXCR, one entry per CDR3 protein. The sample records about 980,000 distinct CDR3 sequences, under 30% being singletons. This clonotype has a handful of counts. Its specificity is not known. Regarding the study as a whole: Reported findings indicate that, about two months after transplant, alpha-beta T cells came from several hundred expanded clones, which were derived from non-depleted graft cells. It was newly produced T cells that mostly accounted for T-cell counts and diversity one year after transplant. The high TCRbeta diversity at day 60 in some patients came from surviving recipient T cells and thymic progenitors.

The CDR3 sequence is 15 residues long. V was clipped by 0 bases and J by 4 bases, with 13 bases between them. Germline values: CDR1 SGHRS, CDR2 YFSETQ. This receptor was identified in a boy in the first two years of life who had a stem cell transplant for SCID, so the T cells may come from the graft donor. The sequencing used PBMCs, mostly from graft donor cells, collected 360 days after TCRalphabeta/CD19-depleted stem cell transplant. The chain links TRBV5-1 to TRBJ1-1, with D hard to call. The CDR3: CASSLVMGESTEAFF. For the CDR3, the DNA is TGCGCCAGCAGCTTGGTGATGGGTGAAAGCACTGAAGCTTTCTTT.